These 18 T cell receptor beta chains were all obtained from the same sample, sequenced in a study of T cell repertoires in cytomegalovirus infection (dated by TCRdb to the late 2010s). Reading the label with the study, this specimen's treatment or condition is: in vitro stimulation with specific CMV peptide epitopes to enrich CMV-specific T cells. No antigen has been identified for these receptors. Sequencing was performed on an Illumina HiSeq 1500. TCRdb ran its own pipeline on the public reads, namely fastp trimming at Q25 and MiXCR clone calling, and kept in-frame beta chains. Identical CDR3 protein sequences are pooled into one entry, listed with their most common genes and DNA. This sample is represented by more than 250,000 distinct CDR3 sequences; roughly 25% of them were singletons. Of the sample, 10% to 15% is held by the ten largest clones. The sample here was cultured PBMCs, taken from culture after CMV antigen stimulation. The receptors here all came from a human donor in good health (CMV status not recorded). Some clones in this sample may be carry-over from other donors' samples.

This clonotype has more than one count but fewer than ten. V is TRBV10-3 and J is TRBJ2-7; D tentatively reads TRBD1 or TRBD2 (5 bases each). The CDR3 loop spans 14 amino acids. Trimming removed 1 base from V and 5 bases from J, with 12 bases in between. Per germline, CDR1 ENHRY and CDR2 SYGVKD. The DNA for the CDR3 is TGTGCCATCAGTGAGTTGGGACCCGAGGACGAGCAGTACTTC. This encodes CAISELGPEDEQYF.

This clonotype has a handful of counts. The J gene is TRBJ1-5, the V gene TRBV19; unclear D gene. Germline CDR1 reads LNHDA; CDR2 reads SQIVND (reference sequence). V gave up 0 bases and J gave up 7 bases, with 13 bases separating them. The CDR3 sequence is 15 residues long. The CDR3 protein is CASSIDQGLGQPQHF. CDR3 DNA: TGTGCCAGTAGTATAGATCAAGGGTTAGGCCAGCCCCAGCATTTT.

This clonotype showed up just a few times. The rearrangement uses TRBV28 and TRBJ2-3; D could derive from TRBD1 or TRBD2 (5 bases each). Germline CDR1 and CDR2: MDHEN and SYDVKM. V was cut by 6 bases and J by 2 bases, with 15 bases left in between. This CDR3 spans 15 amino acids. CDR3 DNA sequence: TGTGCCAGCAGCCCCTACGGGACCCCCACAGATACGCAGTATTTT. It yields the protein CASSPYGTPTDTQYF.

There are a few counts of this clonotype. V is TRBV11-2 and J is TRBJ2-3, with unresolved D. The CDR3 has 14 residues. Trimming removed 3 bases from V and 0 bases from J, with 7 bases in between. The germline gives CDR1 SGHAT, CDR2 FQNNGV. CDR3 region: CASSFTASTDTQYF. The CDR3 DNA follows: TGTGCCAGCAGCTTTACGGCCAGCACAGATACGCAGTATTTT. The full variable domain, completed using reference TRBV11-2 and TRBJ2-3, is EAGVAQSPRYKIIEKRQSVAFWCNPISGHATLYWYQQILGQGPKLLIQFQNNGVVDDSQLPKDRFSAERLKGVDSTLKIQPAKLEDSAVYLCASSFTASTDTQYFGPGTRLTVL.

This clonotype has just a few counts. The rearrangement links TRBV6-5 to TRBJ2-3; maybe TRBD2 (5 bases). Deletions cut 2 bases from V and 1 base from J, with 7 bases between. This CDR3 comprises 14 residues. Per germline, CDR1 MNHEY and CDR2 SVGAGI. The CDR3, as DNA: TGTGCCAGCAGTTACGGCGGGCGCACAGATACGCAGTATTTT. Translated: CASSYGGRTDTQYF.

This clonotype was observed a handful of times. The CDR3 is CASNLRGVASYNEQFF. CDR3 nucleotides: TGTGCCAGCAACTTAAGGGGGGTAGCCTCCTACAATGAGCAGTTCTTC. The chain joins TRBV6-1 to TRBJ2-1, with D perhaps assigned TRBD1 or TRBD2 (6 bases each). Germline CDR1 MNHNS, CDR2 SASEGT. V lost 7 bases, J lost 0 bases, and 16 bases lay in between. This CDR3 contains 16 residues.

This clonotype was found many times. The chain carries TRBV7-2 and TRBJ2-1; TRBD2 might be the D (7 bases). Germline V lookup: CDR1 SGHTA, CDR2 FQGNSA. The length of the CDR3 is 13 residues. V shed 8 bases and J shed 9 bases, with 17 bases lying between them. In nucleotides, the CDR3 is TGTGCCAGCGGGAGGGGGGAATCGATTGAGCAGTTCTTC. Protein sequence: CASGRGESIEQFF.

This sequence joins TRBV28 and TRBJ1-5, with TRBD1 matching over 10 bases. V gave up 3 bases and J gave up 7 bases; unmatched junction bases: 9. The CDR3 is 16 amino acids. The germline V gene has CDR1 MDHEN and CDR2 SYDVKM. CDR3 loop: CASSLPRQGAWQPQHF. The DNA for the CDR3 is TGTGCCAGCAGTTTGCCCCGACAGGGGGCGTGGCAGCCCCAGCATTTT.

The V call is TRBV7-9, the J call TRBJ2-5; D unclear. V was shortened by 5 bases and J by 1 base, with 11 bases between the two germline ends. Germline loops: CDR1 SEHNR, CDR2 FQNEAQ (reference sequence). This CDR3 is built from 14 residues. The CDR3 protein is CASSQTNSQETQYF. The CDR3 bases are TGTGCCAGCAGCCAGACAAACTCCCAAGAGACCCAGTACTTC.

Concerning this clonotype: A much larger clone sits a single nucleotide away, making a read error possible. The rearrangement uses TRBV4-1 and TRBJ2-5; D may be TRBD2 (5 bases). The CDR3 runs 13 residues. CDR1 and CDR2 from the germline V gene are MGHRA and YSYEKL. The CDR3 loop reads CTSSRTSQETQYF. In nucleotides, the CDR3 is TGCACCAGCAGCCGGACTTCTCAAGAGACCCAGTACTTC.

With regard to this clonotype: This could be a read error, since a much larger clone is one nucleotide away. The chain combines TRBV4-1 with TRBJ1-1, with D hard to call. The length of the CDR3 is 16 residues. CDR1 is MGHRA, CDR2 YSYEKL, per germline. The V end lost 5 bases, the J end lost 10 bases, and 26 bases lay between the germline ends. The CDR3 sequence: CASSTPIFGKDGVAFF. The CDR3 nucleotides are TGCGCCAGCAGCACCCCAATATTCGGGAAGGACGGTGTAGCTTTCTTT.

A few counts support this clonotype. The chain couples TRBV5-1 to TRBJ2-2; D is perhaps TRBD2 (5 bases). CDR3 length: 13 residues. Germline lookup yields CDR1 SGHRS and CDR2 YFSETQ. Trimming took 7 bases from V and 7 from J, leaving 14 bases between them. CDR3 sequence: CASSVEGSGELFF. CDR3 nucleotides: TGCGCCAGCTCTGTTGAGGGAAGCGGGGAGCTGTTTTTT.

This clonotype was counted once. V is TRBV20-1 and J is TRBJ1-3; 9 nucleotides match TRBD1. Germline V gene sequence: CDR1 DFQATT, CDR2 SNEGSKA (reference sequence). The CDR3 covers 13 residues. Trimming at V came to 6 bases and at J to 2 bases, leaving 2 bases not matched to a gene. For the CDR3, the DNA is TGCAGTGCAGGGACAGGGCCTGGAAACACCATATATTTT. Protein sequence: CSAGTGPGNTIYF.

The J gene is TRBJ2-5, the V gene TRBV15; 8 nucleotides agree with TRBD2. The V segment lost 2 bases and the J segment 1 base; nucleotides outside the gene matches: 9. The CDR3 covers 17 residues. Germline CDR1 is LNHNV and CDR2 is YYDKDF (reference sequence). CDR3 sequence (DNA): TGTGCCACCAGCAGAACCGGGACTAGAGGCCGCCAAGAGACCCAGTACTTC. This translates into CATSRTGTRGRQETQYF.

The genes are TRBV20-1 and TRBJ2-2; TRBD2 matches 14 bases. The CDR3 is made up of 18 amino acids. CDR1 and CDR2 (germline): DFQATT, SNEGSKA (reference sequence). The ends lost 2 bases at V and 4 bases at J; junction bases unmatched: 9. The CDR3 protein is CSARLGLAGVRGTGELFF. Written as DNA, the CDR3 is TGCAGTGCTAGACTGGGACTAGCGGGAGTTCGTGGCACCGGGGAGCTGTTTTTT.

The V and J genes are TRBV28 and TRBJ1-2; no clear D. V was shortened by 8 bases and J by 7 bases, with 11 bases between the two germline ends. The CDR3 is 11 amino acids. From germline, CDR1 is MDHEN and CDR2 SYDVKM. The CDR3 sequence is CASAAMSGYTF. The CDR3 DNA is TGTGCCAGCGCAGCAATGAGTGGCTACACCTTC.

This clonotype was seen at least ten times. The chain combines TRBV7-2 with TRBJ2-1, with 10 bases aligning to TRBD2. Germline V gene sequence: CDR1 SGHTA, CDR2 FQGNSA. The length of the CDR3 is 15 residues. With 1 base clipped from V and 6 bases from J, the junction kept 3 bases outside the gene matches. The CDR3 loop is CASSLGIAGGNEQFF. The CDR3 DNA reads as TGTGCCAGCAGCTTAGGAATAGCGGGAGGCAATGAGCAGTTCTTC. Full variable domain (outside the CDR3, taken from reference TRBV7-2 and TRBJ2-1): GAGVSQSPSNKVTEKGKDVELRCDPISGHTALYWYRQSLGQGLEFLIYFQGNSAPDKSGLPSDRFSAERTGGSVSTLTIQRTQQEDSAVYLCASSLGIAGGNEQFFGPGTRLTVL.

In regard to this clonotype: Its ends do not fully match the called genes, so a read error is possible. The CDR3 DNA follows: TGTGCCAGCAGCCAACTCCCCGGGAAAACTGAAGCTTTCTTT. It specifies CASSQLPGKTEAFF. The J gene is TRBJ1-1, the V gene TRBV4-1; D uncertain. The CDR3 loop spans 14 amino acids. The germline gives CDR1 MGHRA, CDR2 YSYEKL.